A single sample is the source of the 10 T cell receptor beta chains below, sequenced in a study of T cells and Merkel cell carcinoma outcomes. Only in-frame clones appear in the TCRdb table, and some are missing; sequencing was by immunoSEQ multiplex PCR. The table lists about 15,000 clones, about nine tenths of them singletons. Sequenced input: tumor tissue from Merkel cell carcinoma. These receptors all stem from a human donor with Merkel cell carcinoma.

The J gene is TRBJ2-1, the V gene TRBV5-1; 7 bases fit TRBD2. J lost 4 bases, V lost 4 bases, and 8 bases had no gene match. CDR1 SGHRS and CDR2 YFSETQ come from the germline V gene. This CDR3 region has 15 residues. Here the CDR3 DNA reads TGCGCCAGCAGCCCTCTAGCGGAGGTTTACAATGAGCAGTTCTTC. Translated, it gives CASSPLAEVYNEQFF. The full variable domain, its missing parts supplied by reference TRBV5-1 and TRBJ2-1, is KAGVTQTPRYLIKTRGQQVTLSCSPISGHRSVSWYQQTPGQGLQFLFEYFSETQRNKGNFPGRFSGRQFSNSRSEMNVSTLELGDSALYLCASSPLAEVYNEQFFGPGTRLTVL.

On this clone: Other DNA sequences in this sample translate to the same CDR3. This rearrangement joins TRBV7-9 to TRBJ2-5; D call uncertain. The CDR3 is 10 residues long. Trimming pared 5 bases from V and 5 bases from J, leaving 3 bases between. CDR1 SEHNR and CDR2 FQNEAQ come from the germline V gene (reference sequence). The CDR3 spells CASSGETQYF. CDR3 DNA: TGTGCCAGCAGCGGGGAGACCCAGTACTTC.

The CDR3 region has the DNA TGTGCCAGCAGCTCACAGGGGCGGATAGGGTATGGCTACACCTTC. Its protein is CASSSQGRIGYGYTF. This chain connects TRBV7-2 to TRBJ1-2; 7 bases fit TRBD1. Germline V lookup: CDR1 SGHTA, CDR2 FQGNSA. The CDR3 has 15 amino acids. Trimming cost V 4 bases and J 5 bases; bases outside gene matches: 10.

V and J are TRBV5-1 and TRBJ2-3; D is possibly TRBD1 (6 bases). The CDR3 extends over 12 amino acids. CDR1 and CDR2 from the germline V gene are SGHRS and YFSETQ. Trimming removed 7 bases from V and 3 bases from J, with 9 bases in between. The CDR3 is CASQQGTDTQYF. In DNA form, the CDR3 reads TGCGCCAGCCAACAGGGAACAGATACGCAGTATTTT.

This clone has a single count. The chain carries TRBV18 and TRBJ1-4, with D unresolved. Germline lookup yields CDR1 KGHSH and CDR2 LQKENI. The CDR3 runs to 13 residues. Trimming removed 3 bases at V and 5 bases at J, with 7 bases between. CDR3 DNA: TGTGCCAGCTCACCGGCGCGGAATGAAAAACTGTTTTTT. It codes for CASSPARNEKLFF.

A note on this clone: The sample has other DNA sequences that encode this CDR3 too. The rearrangement joins TRBV5-1 to TRBJ2-3, with D perhaps TRBD1 (6 bases). The germline V and J ends were trimmed by 1 base and 6 bases, with 6 bases remaining between them. This CDR3 has 12 residues. Looked up from germline, CDR1 is SGHRS and CDR2 is YFSETQ. This CDR3 reads CASSLTGDTQYF. In nucleotides, the CDR3 is TGCGCCAGCAGCTTGACAGGGGATACGCAGTATTTT.

V usage is TRBV5-1 and J usage is TRBJ1-6, with D maybe TRBD1 (5 bases). The CDR3 is 14 amino acids. The germline V gene encodes CDR1 SGHRS and CDR2 YFSETQ. V gave up 0 bases and J gave up 9 bases, with 10 bases separating them. CDR3 in DNA: TGCGCCAGCAGCTTGGTGGGCGGGGGTTCACCCCTCCACTTT. Protein sequence: CASSLVGGGSPLHF.

A single count supports this clone. The J gene is TRBJ2-7, the V gene TRBV5-1, with 7 bases matching TRBD1. The V gene's germline CDR1 is SGHRS and CDR2 YFSETQ. The CDR3 spans 15 residues. Trimming removed 2 bases from V and 2 bases from J; junction bases left unmatched: 7. Written as DNA, the CDR3 is TGCGCCAGCAGCTTCACAGGGGCCGAGGCCTACGAGCAGTACTTC. It translates to CASSFTGAEAYEQYF.

This clone was seen once. The chain has TRBV7-8 and TRBJ1-1, with 9 bases lining up with TRBD1. The germline V gene encodes CDR1 SGHVS and CDR2 FQNEAQ. V lost 5 bases, J lost 6 bases, and 4 bases stayed unmatched. The CDR3 is 13 residues long. As DNA, the CDR3 is TGTGCCAGCAGCGCGGGACAGGGACCTGAAGCTTTCTTT. Translation: CASSAGQGPEAFF.

This chain joins TRBV11-2 and TRBJ2-4; D is undetermined. The V gene lost 0 bases and the J gene lost 2 bases, with 14 bases spanning the gap. The CDR3 is 17 amino acids. The germline V gene has CDR1 SGHAT and CDR2 FQNNGV. The CDR3 sequence is CASSLDDATGPKNIQYF. CDR3 coding DNA: TGTGCCAGCAGCTTAGACGACGCAACGGGTCCCAAAAACATTCAGTACTTC. Complete variable domain (other parts from reference TRBV11-2 and TRBJ2-4): EAGVAQSPRYKIIEKRQSVAFWCNPISGHATLYWYQQILGQGPKLLIQFQNNGVVDDSQLPKDRFSAERLKGVDSTLKIQPAKLEDSAVYLCASSLDDATGPKNIQYFGAGTRLSVL.